One T cell receptor beta chain is described in this entry. Its antigen is currently unknown. The authors ran a second PCR of 7 to 11 cycles using a sample-barcoded 5' primer and a J-beta primer mix. Each of the cDNA molecules was tagged by a template-switch adaptor with 12 random nucleotides. TCRdb processed the 5' RACE reads anew with MiXCR; each CDR3 protein has one entry. The sample lists about 1 million distinct CDR3 sequences, over 35% occurring once. This sample is part of a study of blood T cells in healthy people across ages. Study-level results: A strong correlation between TCR beta diversity and naive T cell percentage was seen.

This TCR was sampled from a woman aged 55-69 years in good health. The sequencing sample was made of blood.

The CDR3 spells CATSRVGGRADEQYF. CDR3 DNA: TGTGCCACCAGCAGAGTTGGCGGGAGGGCCGACGAGCAGTACTTC. The V gene is TRBV15, the J gene TRBJ2-7; the match to TRBD2 covers 9 bases. V shed 1 base, J shed 5 bases, and the junction held 6 bases outside the gene matches. Germline assignment: CDR1 LNHNV and CDR2 YYDKDF (reference sequence). This CDR3 is 15 amino acids long.